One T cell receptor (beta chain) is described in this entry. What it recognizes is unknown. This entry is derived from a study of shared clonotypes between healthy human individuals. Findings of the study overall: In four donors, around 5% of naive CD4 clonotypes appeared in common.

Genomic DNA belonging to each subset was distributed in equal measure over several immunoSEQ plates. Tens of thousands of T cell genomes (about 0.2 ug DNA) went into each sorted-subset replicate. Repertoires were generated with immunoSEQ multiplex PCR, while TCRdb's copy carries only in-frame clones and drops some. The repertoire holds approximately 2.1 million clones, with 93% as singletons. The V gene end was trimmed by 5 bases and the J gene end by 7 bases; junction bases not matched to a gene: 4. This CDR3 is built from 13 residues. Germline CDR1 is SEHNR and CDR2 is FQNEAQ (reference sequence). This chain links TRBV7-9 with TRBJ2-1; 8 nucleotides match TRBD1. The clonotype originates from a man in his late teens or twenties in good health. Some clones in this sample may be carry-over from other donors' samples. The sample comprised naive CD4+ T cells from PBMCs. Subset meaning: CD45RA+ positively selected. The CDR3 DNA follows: TGTGCCAGCAGCCGGGGACAGGTGAATGAGCAGTTCTTC. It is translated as CASSRGQVNEQFF.